The 14 T cell receptor beta chains listed next were all sequenced from one sample in a study of CD8+ T cells in alopecia areata. The treatment is: oral pan-JAK inhibitor, 5-10 mg twice daily. Once RNA had been extracted, it was reverse transcribed into cDNA to act as the sequencing template. TCRdb keeps only in-frame clones here, not all; method: immunoSEQ multiplex PCR. The sample consists of roughly 190,000 clones, just under 65% of them appearing once. The specimen was CD4+ T cells sorted from blood, collected around week 50, from a patient treated with tofacitinib. These receptor sequences come from a human donor with alopecia areata.

The chain combines TRBV30 with TRBJ1-5; 9 nucleotides align to TRBD1. Germline trimming cut 5 bases from V and 3 bases from J; bases unmatched to any gene: 11. Looked up from germline, CDR1 is GTSNPN and CDR2 is SVGIG (reference sequence). This CDR3 is 16 amino acids long. DNA of the CDR3: TGTGCCTGGTCCCAAACCGGGACAGGGATCAATCAGCCCCAGCATTTT. Protein sequence: CAWSQTGTGINQPQHF.

The chain carries TRBV29-1 and TRBJ2-5; possibly TRBD2 for D (6 bases). This CDR3 comprises 14 residues. Per germline, CDR1 SQVTM and CDR2 ANQGSEA. V was trimmed by 5 bases and J by 5 bases, leaving 18 bases between them. In DNA, the CDR3 is TGCAGCGTTACCCGTGGGGGGAATGAGGAGACCCAGTACTTC. Translating it yields CSVTRGGNEETQYF.

The chain links TRBV18 to TRBJ2-1; 9 bases agree with TRBD1. This CDR3 is 16 amino acids long. CDR1 is KGHSH and CDR2 is LQKENI in the germline V gene. With 3 bases clipped from V and 13 bases from J, the junction kept 16 bases outside the gene matches. CDR3 DNA: TGTGCCAGCTCACCCCAGGGACAGGGAGGCGGCTCCAACCAGTTCTTC. Encoded protein: CASSPQGQGGGSNQFF. The entire variable domain, with the rest obtained from reference TRBV18 and TRBJ2-1, is as follows: NAGVMQNPRHLVRRRGQEARLRCSPMKGHSHVYWYRQLPEEGLKFMVYLQKENIIDESGMPKERFSAEFPKEGPSILRIQQVVRGDSAAYFCASSPQGQGGGSNQFFGPGTRLTVL.

This clone was counted between two and nine times. This chain connects TRBV19 to TRBJ2-6; 11 nucleotides align to TRBD1. Unmatched junction bases numbered 4, after V lost 3 bases and J lost 0 bases. Germline V gene sequence: CDR1 LNHDA, CDR2 SQIVND (reference sequence). CDR3 length: 18 amino acids. This CDR3 is CASSIGQGAYSGANVLTF. For the CDR3, the DNA is TGTGCCAGTAGTATTGGACAGGGGGCCTACTCTGGGGCCAACGTCCTGACTTTC.

This clone was counted a few times. The V call is TRBV29-1, the J call TRBJ1-1, with TRBD1 matching over 7 bases. J lost 5 bases, V lost 6 bases, and 6 bases had no gene match. This CDR3 is built from 12 residues. Germline V gives CDR1 SQVTM, CDR2 ANQGSEA. CDR3 in amino acids: CSVIRGRTEAFF. DNA of the CDR3: TGCAGCGTAATAAGGGGGCGAACTGAAGCTTTCTTT.

CDR3 protein: CSVRTRATYEQYF. CDR3 nucleotides: TGCAGCGTCCGGACCAGGGCGACCTACGAGCAGTACTTC. The chain recombines TRBV29-1 with TRBJ2-7, with D possibly matching TRBD1 (5 bases). The CDR3 sequence is 13 residues long. The germline gives CDR1 SQVTM, CDR2 ANQGSEA. V was cut by 6 bases and J by 2 bases, with 14 bases left in between.

V is TRBV9 and J is TRBJ1-2; D not resolved. Germline V gene sequence: CDR1 SGDLS, CDR2 YYNGEE. CDR3 size: 14 residues. The ends were cut back, 0 bases at V and 4 bases at J, with 10 bases in the middle. The CDR3 spells CASSVEAQSYGYTF. CDR3 bases: TGTGCCAGCAGCGTAGAAGCACAGTCCTATGGCTACACCTTC. Based on the CDR3 plus reference TRBV9 and TRBJ1-2, the full variable domain is DSGVTQTPKHLITATGQRVTLRCSPRSGDLSVYWYQQSLDQGLQFLIQYYNGEERAKGNILERFSAQQFPDLHSELNLSSLELGDSALYFCASSVEAQSYGYTFGSGTRLTVV.

The chain's CDR3 is CASSIQLGYYGYTF. CDR3 DNA sequence: TGTGCCAGTAGTATACAACTGGGATACTATGGCTACACCTTC. V gene TRBV19 combines with J gene TRBJ1-2; D gene ambiguous. The V gene lost 2 bases and the J gene lost 3 bases, with 10 bases spanning the gap. Germline V CDR1 and CDR2: LNHDA, SQIVND (reference sequence). The CDR3 sequence is 14 residues long. Filled out from reference TRBV19 and TRBJ1-2, the complete variable domain reads DGGITQSPKYLFRKEGQNVTLSCEQNLNHDAMYWYRQDPGQGLRLIYYSQIVNDFQKGDIAEGYSVSREKKESFPLTVTSAQKNPTAFYLCASSIQLGYYGYTFGSGTRLTVV.

A remark on this clone: A junction boundary mismatches the germline segment, possibly from a read error. The chain employs TRBV11-2 and TRBJ2-7; 9 nucleotides align to TRBD2. The CDR3 is made up of 15 amino acids. Germline V CDR1 and CDR2: SGHAT, FQNNGV. The DNA of the CDR3 is TGTGCCAGCAGCCCAACCGGGACTAGCTCCCACGAGCAGTACTTC. Its protein is CASSPTGTSSHEQYF.

This chain connects TRBV7-2 to TRBJ1-1; the D gene is possibly TRBD1 (5 bases). Germline lookup yields CDR1 SGHTA and CDR2 FQGNSA. There are 13 residues in the CDR3. Trimming removed 4 bases at V and 10 bases at J, with 16 bases between. CDR3 in DNA: TGTGCCAGCAGCTCAAGTTACCGCGGGACAGCTTTCTTT. Protein: CASSSSYRGTAFF.

CDR3 in amino acids: CASSFGEGDTQYF. The CDR3 DNA follows: TGTGCCAGCAGCTTCGGAGAGGGGGATACGCAGTATTTT. The gene calls are TRBV7-9 and TRBJ2-3; D tentatively reads TRBD1 or TRBD2 (5 bases each). The CDR3 is made up of 13 amino acids. Trimming removed 3 bases at V and 6 bases at J, with 10 bases between. Germline CDR1 SEHNR, CDR2 FQNEAQ (reference sequence).

The chain links TRBV14 to TRBJ2-3; D unclear. V lost 1 base and J 5 bases, leaving 13 bases between the germline ends. The CDR3 spans 15 residues. The germline V gene encodes CDR1 SGHDN and CDR2 FVKESK. In DNA form, the CDR3 reads TGTGCCAGCAGCCAAGGAAATAATCCTGGAGATACGCAGTATTTT. It is translated as CASSQGNNPGDTQYF.

This clone was counted between two and nine times. Different DNA sequences within this sample yield the same CDR3. V usage is TRBV7-2 and J usage is TRBJ2-7, with TRBD1 matching over 8 bases. CDR3 length: 12 residues. Looked up from germline, CDR1 is SGHTA and CDR2 is FQGNSA. Germline trimming cut 4 bases from V and 7 bases from J; bases unmatched to any gene: 3. The CDR3, as DNA: TGTGCCAGCAGCTCCGACAGGGGTGAGCAGTACTTC. Protein: CASSSDRGEQYF. The full variable domain, its missing parts supplied by reference TRBV7-2 and TRBJ2-7, is GAGVSQSPSNKVTEKGKDVELRCDPISGHTALYWYRQSLGQGLEFLIYFQGNSAPDKSGLPSDRFSAERTGGSVSTLTIQRTQQEDSAVYLCASSSDRGEQYFGPGTRLTVT.

This clone was seen a handful of times. The chain uses TRBV6-5 and TRBJ1-2; tentatively, D is TRBD1 (5 bases). Per the germline V gene, CDR1 is MNHEY and CDR2 is SVGAGI. V was clipped by 0 bases and J by 6 bases, with 11 bases between them. The CDR3 has 14 amino acids. The CDR3 sequence: CASSYSGPSDGYTF. The CDR3 coding sequence is TGTGCCAGCAGTTACTCGGGACCATCGGATGGCTACACCTTC.